This entry features one T cell receptor (beta chain) sequence. The antigen is unknown. This record comes from a study of shared clonotypes between healthy human individuals. Study background: The people who gave samples were two women and a few men aged 18 to 49.

Overall study results and limits: Larger richness was generally estimated for naive than memory subsets.

Naive CD8 cells comprised CD45RO-negative, CCR7-positively selected cells, excluding terminally differentiated effector memory CD45RA+ cells. The study ran the assay at deep level. Genomic DNA (from each subset) was split evenly across several immunoSEQ plates. The repertoire was sequenced with immunoSEQ multiplex PCR; TCRdb's copy has only in-frame clones and lacks some. Among some 630,000 clones, roughly 96% were seen once, and the ten largest hold roughly 0.1%. Germline V gene data show CDR1 as WNHNN and CDR2 as SYGVQD (reference sequence). This CDR3 is built from 13 residues. V lost 0 bases, J lost 4 bases, and 5 bases lay in between.

The TCR was taken from a young woman in good health. The chain joins TRBV10-1 to TRBJ2-3; D is ambiguous. Material: naive CD8+ T cells sorted from blood. Here the CDR3 reads CASSESVADTQYF. The DNA of the CDR3 is TGCGCCAGCAGTGAGTCGGTAGCAGATACGCAGTATTTT.